The entry below gives a single TCR beta chain sequence along with its context. The antigen is not known. The record originates from a study of blood T cells in healthy people across ages. Whole-study findings and limits: Calculation of diversity from one million T cells yielded estimates considered to be underestimates.

Germline loops: CDR1 MNHEY, CDR2 SVGEGT. J lost 3 bases, V lost 6 bases, and 11 bases had no gene match. The CDR3 sequence is 16 residues long. The authors isolated at least 7 million PBMCs per sample. PCR was performed a second time for about 7 to 12 cycles using a sample-barcoded 5' primer and a J-beta primer mix. MiXCR was run by TCRdb on the 5' RACE reads, yielding one entry per CDR3 protein. The sample holds roughly 800,000 distinct CDR3 sequences, roughly 64% seen once. The receptor was isolated from a man between 25 and 39 years old in good health. This rearrangement joins TRBV6-2 or TRBV6-3 to TRBJ2-1; 7 bases line up with TRBD2. The sample consisted of blood. CDR3 amino acids: CASSPEREDYYNEQFF. In DNA form, the CDR3 reads TGTGCCAGCAGCCCCGAACGGGAGGACTACTACAATGAGCAGTTCTTC.